These 16 T cell receptor beta chains were sequenced from one sample in a study of T cell responses to AZD1222 COVID-19 vaccine. The data were produced by immunoSEQ multiplex PCR, yet TCRdb's version contains in-frame clones alone and is incomplete. The table has roughly 120,000 clones, 90% to 95% seen once. The source material was peripheral blood, sampled on day 0 of AZD1222 vaccination. These receptors originate from an adult in good health.

This clone was recorded once. The V gene is TRBV6-4, the J gene TRBJ1-6, with D unresolved. V gave up 0 bases and J gave up 7 bases, with 7 bases separating them. From germline, CDR1 is MRHNA and CDR2 SNTAGT. This CDR3 is 14 amino acids long. CDR3 sequence (DNA): TGTGCCAGCAGTGACTCGATGACGAATTCACCCCTCCACTTT. Residues: CASSDSMTNSPLHF.

The count of this clone is one. The chain joins TRBV14 to TRBJ1-1; no definite D call. The germline gives CDR1 SGHDN, CDR2 FVKESK. The germline V and J ends were trimmed by 1 base and 0 bases, with 9 bases remaining between them. This CDR3 has 15 amino acids. The CDR3 sequence: CASSQVALMNTEAFF. The CDR3 bases are TGTGCCAGCAGCCAAGTTGCGTTAATGAACACTGAAGCTTTCTTT.

This chain uses TRBV7-9 with TRBJ1-1, with D perhaps TRBD1 (5 bases). This CDR3 comprises 13 residues. With 6 bases removed from V and 4 bases from J, the gap between germline ends came to 12 bases. Germline CDR1 reads SEHNR; CDR2 reads FQNEAQ (reference sequence). The CDR3 spells CASRPSGGTEAFF. CDR3 coding DNA: TGTGCCAGCAGGCCGTCGGGGGGCACTGAAGCTTTCTTT.

The V call is TRBV6-1, the J call TRBJ2-7; D unresolved. Germline assignment: CDR1 MNHNS and CDR2 SASEGT. The CDR3 consists of 15 residues. V lost 2 bases, J lost 0 bases, and 11 bases lay in between. DNA for the CDR3: TGTGCCAGCAGTGAACTTGTAAGGGCCTCCTACGAGCAGTACTTC. Encoded protein: CASSELVRASYEQYF.

This rearrangement joins TRBV20-1 to TRBJ1-6, with unresolved D. Germline V gene data show CDR1 as DFQATT and CDR2 as SNEGSKA (reference sequence). The CDR3 runs 11 residues. The V end lost 1 base, the J end lost 10 bases, and 5 bases lay between the germline ends. The CDR3 coding sequence is TGCAGTGCTAGAGTTTTATCACCCCTCCACTTT. Protein: CSARVLSPLHF.

The chain uses TRBV5-6 and TRBJ1-1, with 7 bases lining up with TRBD1. This CDR3 is 16 amino acids long. Germline V gene data show CDR1 as SGHDT and CDR2 as YYEEEE. V dropped 5 bases and J dropped 4; count of bases not matched to a gene: 14. CDR3 sequence: CASSPGQRKGFTEAFF. In DNA form, the CDR3 reads TGTGCCAGCAGTCCGGGACAGAGAAAAGGGTTCACTGAAGCTTTCTTT.

This clone appeared a single time. The DNA of the CDR3 is TGTGCCAGCAGCTCGACTAGTTTTCCCCGTTATACGCAGTATTTT. Protein: CASSSTSFPRYTQYF. The chain uses TRBV7-9 and TRBJ2-3; D might be TRBD2 (6 bases). CDR3 length: 15 residues. Germline V lookup: CDR1 SEHNR, CDR2 FQNEAQ (reference sequence). The V end was cut by 4 bases, the J end by 7 bases, with 18 bases between.

The CDR3: CASSPQGGKCFF. CDR3 sequence (DNA): TGTGCCAGCAGCCCTCAAGGAGGGAAATGTTTCTTT. The V gene is TRBV7-9, the J gene TRBJ1-1; D is unclear. Germline lookup yields CDR1 SEHNR and CDR2 FQNEAQ (reference sequence). Trimming took 5 bases from V and 13 from J, leaving 17 bases between them. The CDR3 runs to 12 residues. Drawing the rest from reference TRBV7-9 and TRBJ1-1, the complete variable domain is DTGVSQNPRHKITKRGQNVTFRCDPISEHNRLYWYRQTLGQGPEFLTYFQNEAQLEKSRLLSDRFSAERPKGSFSTLEIQRTEQGDSAMYLCASSPQGGKCFFGQGTRLTVV.

This clone was detected once. This chain connects TRBV19 to TRBJ2-5, with D possibly matching TRBD2 (6 bases). CDR1 is LNHDA and CDR2 is SQIVND in the germline V gene (reference sequence). Trimming pared 7 bases from V and 4 bases from J, leaving 13 bases between. The CDR3 extends over 13 amino acids. Written as DNA, the CDR3 is TGTGCCAGTAATGAGGGAGGACGAGAGACCCAGTACTTC. This translates into CASNEGGRETQYF.

The rearrangement uses TRBV4-3 and TRBJ1-1; perhaps TRBD1 as D (6 bases). V was shortened by 4 bases and J by 2 bases, with 14 bases between the two germline ends. In germline, CDR1 is LGHNA, CDR2 YSLEER. The CDR3 has 15 residues. The CDR3 DNA follows: TGCGCCAGCAGCCTGATATGGACAGAAAACACTGAAGCTTTCTTT. This codes for CASSLIWTENTEAFF.

The chain employs TRBV7-2 and TRBJ1-5, with no clear D. Trimming shortened V by 3 bases and J by 3 bases, and 9 bases separated the two germline ends. Germline lookup yields CDR1 SGHTA and CDR2 FQGNSA. The CDR3 contains 14 residues. The CDR3 here is CASSLYGDNQPQHF. In DNA, the CDR3 is TGTGCCAGCAGCTTGTATGGTGACAATCAGCCCCAGCATTTT.

The rearrangement links TRBV9 to TRBJ2-1; D tentatively fits TRBD1 or TRBD2 (5 bases each). This CDR3 comprises 15 residues. Germline V CDR1 and CDR2: SGDLS, YYNGEE. The ends were cut back, 3 bases at V and 0 bases at J, with 10 bases in the middle. CDR3 sequence: CASSADGASYNEQFF. The CDR3 bases are TGTGCCAGCAGCGCCGACGGGGCCTCCTACAATGAGCAGTTCTTC.

This clone has more than one count but fewer than ten. The V call is TRBV4-2, the J call TRBJ2-1; tentatively, D is TRBD2 (6 bases). Trimming took off 0 bases at V and 0 bases at J, with 12 bases between the two ends. Germline CDR1 and CDR2: LGHNA and YNFKEQ. This CDR3 is 17 amino acids long. CDR3 DNA sequence: TGTGCCAGCAGCCAAGAGGGTAGCGGTTCCTCCTACAATGAGCAGTTCTTC. It is translated as CASSQEGSGSSYNEQFF.

This chain uses TRBV7-6 with TRBJ2-5; no clear D. The CDR3 contains 13 residues. Germline V gene sequence: CDR1 SGHVS, CDR2 FNYEAQ. V lost 1 base and J lost 4, with 7 bases in between. The CDR3 DNA follows: TGTGCCAGCAGCTTAGTCCCCCCAGAGACCCAGTACTTC. The encoded protein is CASSLVPPETQYF. The full variable domain, rest sourced from reference TRBV7-6 and TRBJ2-5, is GAGVSQSPRYKVTKRGQDVALRCDPISGHVSLYWYRQALGQGPEFLTYFNYEAQQDKSGLPNDRFSAERPEGSISTLTIQRTEQRDSAMYRCASSLVPPETQYFGPGTRLLVL.

The chain combines TRBV7-2 with TRBJ1-2; tentatively, D is TRBD1 (5 bases). This CDR3 spans 18 amino acids. Trimming took off 0 bases at V and 0 bases at J, with 17 bases between the two ends. CDR1 is SGHTA and CDR2 is FQGNSA in the germline V gene. The CDR3 sequence: CASSLARAGSRANYGYTF. CDR3 coding DNA: TGTGCCAGCAGCTTAGCGAGGGCAGGGAGTAGAGCTAACTATGGCTACACCTTC.

This clone occurred once. This sequence joins TRBV21-1 and TRBJ1-1; the D call of TRBD1 is as the table states it, not checked on the DNA. TRBV21-1 is recorded as a pseudogene. The CDR3 length is 13 residues. The CDR3 bases are TGTGCCAGCAGCAAACCAGTGAACACTGAAGCTTTCTTT. Amino acid sequence: CASSKPVNTEAFF.